This T cell receptor beta chain is drawn from a study of beta chain features in type 1 diabetes. Overall study results and limits: Fewer insertions but more deletions were seen at VDJ junctions in type 1 diabetes patients.

The germline V gene has CDR1 MDHEN and CDR2 SYDVKM. This CDR3 region has 15 residues. Deletions cut 5 bases from V and 2 bases from J, with 13 bases between. The sequenced template was cDNA made from the entire isolated RNA. The protocol was immunoSEQ multiplex PCR, while the TCRdb copy is restricted to in-frame clones and leaves out a portion. The sample consists of about 930,000 clones, roughly 15% of them appearing once. The table lists this clone with a few counts. What it binds is not known. Sequenced material: naive CD4+ T cells from blood. This clonotype was obtained from a young woman in good health. This chain connects TRBV28 to TRBJ1-5; a possible D gene is TRBD1 (6 bases). The CDR3 nucleotides are TGTGCCAGCAGTCCGTTCAGGGGACGCAATCAGCCCCAGCATTTT. The encoded protein is CASSPFRGRNQPQHF.